This record concerns one T cell receptor (beta chain) sequence. What it binds is unknown. These data originate in a study of Tregs in tolerant kidney transplant recipients. The overall study: CFSE-labeled recipient PBMCs were cultured less than seven days with irradiated graft donor PBMCs, then FACS-sorted.

The CDR3 has 15 amino acids. Trimming pared 5 bases from V and 8 bases from J, leaving 19 bases between. Germline V gene data show CDR1 as SGHTA and CDR2 as FQGNSA. Assay used: immunoSEQ multiplex PCR; TCRdb lists only in-frame clones, some missing. Of roughly 4,900 clones listed, about 40% were seen once; the top ten hold about 5.8%. The specimen sequenced was CD8+ T cells from blood cultured with allogeneic cells. The chain uses TRBV7-2 and TRBJ1-5; D unresolved. The sequence came from a human donor in good health. DNA of the CDR3: TGTGCCAGCAGCCTAGGTAGTGGATACACGGAGCCCCAGCATTTT. Its translation: CASSLGSGYTEPQHF.